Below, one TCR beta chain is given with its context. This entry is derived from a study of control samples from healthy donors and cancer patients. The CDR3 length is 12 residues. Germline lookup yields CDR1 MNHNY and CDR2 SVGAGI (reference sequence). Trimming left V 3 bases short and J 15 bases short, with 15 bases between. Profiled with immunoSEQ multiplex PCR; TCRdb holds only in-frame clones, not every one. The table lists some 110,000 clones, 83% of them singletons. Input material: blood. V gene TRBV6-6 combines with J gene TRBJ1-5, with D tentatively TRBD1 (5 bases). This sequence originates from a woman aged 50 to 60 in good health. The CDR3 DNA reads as TGTGCCAGCAGTTATTCCCCGGGGACCGGGCATTTT. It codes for CASSYSPGTGHF.